The 21 T cell receptor beta chains below all came from one sample that was sequenced in a study of blood T cell repertoires in COVID-19. Assay used: immunoSEQ multiplex PCR; TCRdb lists only in-frame clones, some missing. The data show tens of thousands of clones, approximately 90% seen once. Source material: peripheral blood. Every receptor here comes from a man between 65 and 85 years old with active or convalescent COVID-19.

This clone was counted between two and nine times. The chain uses TRBV18 and TRBJ1-4; 10 bases fit TRBD1. Germline V CDR1 and CDR2: KGHSH, LQKENI. V was pared by 4 bases and J by 7 bases, with 0 bases of the junction left unmatched. This CDR3 region has 13 residues. CDR3 residues: CASSRDRGEKLFF. CDR3 DNA: TGTGCCAGCTCACGGGACAGGGGTGAAAAACTGTTTTTT.

The chain employs TRBV11-2 and TRBJ1-1; 8 bases fit TRBD1. After removal of 4 bases from V and 5 bases from J, the junction contained 3 bases not matched to a gene. The germline CDR1 and CDR2 sequences are SGHAT and FQNNGV. The CDR3 is 13 amino acids. CDR3 coding DNA: TGTGCCAGCAGCTCAGACAGGGGAACTGAAGCTTTCTTT. This codes for CASSSDRGTEAFF.

The V gene is TRBV19, the J gene TRBJ2-1, with 7 bases fitting TRBD1. The V gene's germline CDR1 is LNHDA and CDR2 SQIVND (reference sequence). The CDR3 contains 14 residues. V shed 5 bases and J 7 bases; nucleotides not matched to a gene: 8. CDR3 amino acids: CASSPRGLGNEQFF. As DNA, the CDR3 is TGTGCCAGTAGTCCAAGGGGGCTGGGGAATGAGCAGTTCTTC.

The rearrangement joins TRBV20-1 to TRBJ1-1; TRBD1 matches at 9 bases. Trimming at V came to 3 bases and at J to 4 bases, leaving 9 bases not matched to a gene. The germline V gene has CDR1 DFQATT and CDR2 SNEGSKA (reference sequence). This CDR3 comprises 15 residues. The CDR3 sequence is CSASATGGHFTEAFF. CDR3 nucleotide sequence: TGCAGTGCTAGTGCTACAGGGGGCCACTTCACTGAAGCTTTCTTT.

Only one count was recorded for this clone. This sequence joins TRBV6-5 and TRBJ1-4; 9 bases are a match to TRBD1. V shed 7 bases, J shed 6 bases, and the junction held 3 bases outside the gene matches. Germline lookup yields CDR1 MNHEY and CDR2 SVGAGI. CDR3 length: 13 residues. The CDR3 DNA is TGTGCCAGCAACAGGGGGCCTGATGAAAAACTGTTTTTT. It codes for CASNRGPDEKLFF.

The chain has TRBV29-1 and TRBJ2-5; D unresolved. V was cut by 3 bases and J by 8 bases, with 7 bases left in between. This CDR3 is 10 amino acids long. Germline V gives CDR1 SQVTM, CDR2 ANQGSEA. CDR3 coding DNA: TGCAGCGTTGAGTCGGGTACCCAGTACTTC. Translation gives CSVESGTQYF.

V is TRBV6-5 and J is TRBJ2-3; TRBD1 aligns across 9 bases. This CDR3 has 14 amino acids. The germline V gene has CDR1 MNHEY and CDR2 SVGAGI. V lost 6 bases and J lost 0; bases outside the gene matches: 1. The CDR3: CASRDRGSTDTQYF. The CDR3 DNA reads as TGTGCCAGCAGAGACAGGGGGAGCACAGATACGCAGTATTTT.

V gene TRBV7-9 combines with J gene TRBJ1-2; D is uncertain. V was trimmed by 3 bases and J by 3 bases, leaving 14 bases between them. The CDR3 runs to 15 residues. Germline V lookup: CDR1 SEHNR, CDR2 FQNEAQ (reference sequence). The CDR3 DNA reads TGTGCCAGCAGCTTCCTGACCAGAGCGGACTATGGCTACACCTTC. Protein product: CASSFLTRADYGYTF.

This clone was observed a few times. J is TRBJ1-6 and V is TRBV5-1; D possibly corresponds to TRBD1 (6 bases). Per germline, CDR1 SGHRS and CDR2 YFSETQ. CDR3 size: 15 residues. V was cut by 0 bases and J by 8 bases, with 12 bases left in between. CDR3 DNA sequence: TGCGCCAGCAGCTTGGTCCCAGGGGCGGATTCACCCCTCCACTTT. Its protein product is CASSLVPGADSPLHF.

The rearrangement links TRBV6-1 to TRBJ1-5; perhaps TRBD1 as D (5 bases). Deletions cut 2 bases from V and 2 bases from J, with 10 bases between. The CDR3 spans 15 residues. CDR1 is MNHNS and CDR2 is SASEGT in the germline V gene. The CDR3 sequence: CASSEFKTGNQPQHF. DNA for the CDR3: TGTGCCAGCAGTGAATTTAAGACAGGCAATCAGCCCCAGCATTTT.

The chain joins TRBV7-2 to TRBJ1-5; TRBD1 matches 8 bases. Germline lookup yields CDR1 SGHTA and CDR2 FQGNSA. V was pared by 5 bases and J by 1 base, with 7 bases of the junction left unmatched. This CDR3 has 16 residues. CDR3 in amino acids: CASSDQGARSNQPQHF. The CDR3 DNA is TGTGCCAGCAGCGACCAGGGGGCGAGGAGCAATCAGCCCCAGCATTTT.

The chain uses TRBV4-1 and TRBJ2-1; possible D gene TRBD1, 5 bases. The germline V and J ends were trimmed by 0 bases and 0 bases, with 6 bases remaining between them. CDR1 MGHRA and CDR2 YSYEKL come from the germline V gene. The CDR3 consists of 15 residues. The CDR3 reads CASSQEQVSYNEQFF. DNA of the CDR3: TGCGCCAGCAGCCAAGAACAGGTCTCCTACAATGAGCAGTTCTTC.

This clone was detected only a few times. The chain combines TRBV5-6 with TRBJ1-2, with D possibly TRBD1 on 5 matching bases. This CDR3 region has 16 residues. Trimming stripped 0 bases from V and 0 bases from J, with 12 bases between. Germline assignment: CDR1 SGHDT and CDR2 YYEEEE. CDR3 DNA: TGTGCCAGCAGCTTGGGGGCGGGGACCGCTAACTATGGCTACACCTTC. It translates to CASSLGAGTANYGYTF.

The table lists this clone with a count of one. The chain combines TRBV11-2 with TRBJ1-5; 9 bases map to TRBD1. Germline CDR1 and CDR2: SGHAT and FQNNGV. The V gene end was trimmed by 5 bases and the J gene end by 7 bases; junction bases not matched to a gene: 12. There are 16 residues in the CDR3. The CDR3, as DNA: TGTGCCAGCAGCGTTACTACAGGGGGCTTGGGACAGCCCCAGCATTTT. Its protein product is CASSVTTGGLGQPQHF.

V gene TRBV4-1 combines with J gene TRBJ2-7, with D possibly being TRBD1 (7 bases). The CDR3 covers 14 residues. Germline CDR1 MGHRA, CDR2 YSYEKL. Trimming removed 4 bases from V and 2 bases from J, with 12 bases in between. CDR3 sequence reads: CASSRGTETYEQYF. In DNA, the CDR3 is TGCGCCAGCAGCCGCGGGACAGAAACCTACGAGCAGTACTTC.

This rearrangement joins TRBV5-1 to TRBJ2-1, with TRBD2 identical over 12 bases. Trimming took 7 bases from V and 8 from J; bases not matched to a gene: 7. The CDR3 contains 14 residues. Germline CDR1 SGHRS, CDR2 YFSETQ. The CDR3 protein is CASLLAGGVDEQFF. The DNA of the CDR3 is TGCGCCAGCCTACTAGCGGGGGGCGTCGATGAGCAGTTCTTC.

The chain joins TRBV29-1 to TRBJ2-3; 12 nucleotides align to TRBD1. The length of the CDR3 is 15 residues. The J segment lost 3 bases and the V segment lost 7 bases, leaving 8 bases of the junction unmatched. Per germline, CDR1 SQVTM and CDR2 ANQGSEA. The CDR3 reads CSARMGQGATDTQYF. The CDR3 nucleotides read TGCAGCGCCCGAATGGGACAGGGGGCGACAGATACGCAGTATTTT.

The CDR3 bases are TGTGCCAGCAGTTTCCTAATGAACACTGAAGCTTTCTTT. Translated, it gives CASSFLMNTEAFF. The chain uses TRBV6-5 and TRBJ1-1; no clear D gene. In germline, CDR1 is MNHEY, CDR2 SVGAGI. V was trimmed by 4 bases and J by 0 bases, leaving 6 bases between them. There are 13 residues in the CDR3.

This chain joins TRBV6-5 and TRBJ2-1; D may be TRBD2 (7 bases). The CDR3 runs to 15 residues. Germline lookup yields CDR1 MNHEY and CDR2 SVGAGI. The ends were cut back, 6 bases at V and 4 bases at J, with 16 bases in the middle. This CDR3 is CASSQGRGTYNEQFF. The CDR3 DNA reads TGTGCCAGCAGCCAGGGGCGGGGGACATACAATGAGCAGTTCTTC.

The CDR3 spells CASSQFGQGTGDNQPQHF. In DNA, the CDR3 is TGTGCCAGCAGCCAATTCGGGCAAGGGACAGGGGACAATCAGCCCCAGCATTTT. J is TRBJ1-5 and V is TRBV7-9; TRBD1 agrees at 10 bases. Germline CDR1 SEHNR, CDR2 FQNEAQ (reference sequence). V trimming: 5 bases; J trimming: 3 bases; junction bases outside the gene matches: 13. The CDR3 sequence is 18 residues long.

Only one count was recorded for this clone. This sequence joins TRBV5-1 and TRBJ1-2; TRBD1 might be the D (6 bases). The CDR3 extends over 15 amino acids. Germline values: CDR1 SGHRS, CDR2 YFSETQ. The V end lost 0 bases, the J end lost 0 bases, and 9 bases lay between the germline ends. CDR3 loop: CASSLVSGANYGYTF. In DNA, the CDR3 is TGCGCCAGCAGCTTGGTGTCAGGGGCTAACTATGGCTACACCTTC. The entire variable domain, with the rest obtained from reference TRBV5-1 and TRBJ1-2, is as follows: KAGVTQTPRYLIKTRGQQVTLSCSPISGHRSVSWYQQTPGQGLQFLFEYFSETQRNKGNFPGRFSGRQFSNSRSEMNVSTLELGDSALYLCASSLVSGANYGYTFGSGTRLTVV.